These T cell receptor beta chains were read from a single sample in a study of blood T cell repertoires in COVID-19. Method: immunoSEQ multiplex PCR; TCRdb's copy keeps in-frame clones and lacks some. The sample lists around 140,000 clones, roughly 85% occurring once. The specimen was PBMCs or T cells enriched from blood (not recorded which). Receptors originate from a man aged 50 or older who had recovered from COVID-19. Each CDR3 is given with its conserved first and last residue. Fields, in order: D gene, V gene, CDR3 length, clone size, J gene, CDR3 DNA, CDR3 protein. A D gene is named only where the DNA matches it firmly. Rows may omit the clone size; those that give it use once, few, many or a size class.

d_call: NA; v_call: TRBV5-4; cdr3_length: 12; clone_size: NA; j_call: TRBJ2-3; cdr3_nt: TGTGCCAGCAGCTTTCTCGCAGATACGCAGTATTTT; cdr3_aa: CASSFLADTQYF
d_call: NA; v_call: TRBV2; cdr3_length: 14; clone_size: NA; j_call: TRBJ1-1; cdr3_nt: TGTGCCAGCAGTGGAGGGGGGGAGAACACTGAAGCTTTCTTT; cdr3_aa: CASSGGGENTEAFF
d_call: TRBD2; v_call: TRBV4-3; cdr3_length: 15; clone_size: once; j_call: TRBJ2-5; cdr3_nt: TGCGCCAGCAGCCACCATTTGGGGGGGACAGAGACCCAGTACTTC; cdr3_aa: CASSHHLGGTETQYF
d_call: NA; v_call: TRBV19; cdr3_length: 15; clone_size: NA; j_call: TRBJ1-4; cdr3_nt: TGTGCCAGTATTCCTACAGGGTTGGCTAATGAAAAACTGTTTTTT; cdr3_aa: CASIPTGLANEKLFF
d_call: NA; v_call: TRBV2; cdr3_length: 14; clone_size: NA; j_call: TRBJ2-2; cdr3_nt: TGTGCCAGCGGTTTAGCTCTCGGGACCGGGGAGCTGTTTTTT; cdr3_aa: CASGLALGTGELFF
d_call: TRBD2; v_call: TRBV18; cdr3_length: 16; clone_size: NA; j_call: TRBJ2-4; cdr3_nt: TGTGCCAGCTCAACTAGCGGGACTTTAGCCAAAAACATTCAGTACTTC; cdr3_aa: CASSTSGTLAKNIQYF
d_call: NA; v_call: TRBV5-4; cdr3_length: 15; clone_size: NA; j_call: TRBJ1-2; cdr3_nt: TGTGCCAGCAGCTTGAATTATGGGGCGAGGTATGGCTACACCTTC; cdr3_aa: CASSLNYGARYGYTF
d_call: NA; v_call: TRBV7-3; cdr3_length: 15; clone_size: NA; j_call: TRBJ2-2; cdr3_nt: TGTGCCAGCAGCTTAGGACTACCTAACACCGGGGAGCTGTTTTTT; cdr3_aa: CASSLGLPNTGELFF
d_call: NA; v_call: TRBV6-5; cdr3_length: 14; clone_size: NA; j_call: TRBJ1-5; cdr3_nt: TGTGCCAGCAGTTTGGACAGAAGCAATCAGCCCCAGCATTTT; cdr3_aa: CASSLDRSNQPQHF
d_call: TRBD1; v_call: TRBV7-8; cdr3_length: 16; clone_size: NA; j_call: TRBJ1-4; cdr3_nt: TGTGCCAGCAGCTTAAGACCGGGACAGGGTAATGAAAAACTGTTTTTT; cdr3_aa: CASSLRPGQGNEKLFF
d_call: TRBD1; v_call: TRBV9; cdr3_length: 14; clone_size: NA; j_call: TRBJ2-7; cdr3_nt: TGTGCCAGCAGCGAGGGACAGGGAGGCTACGAGCAGTACTTC; cdr3_aa: CASSEGQGGYEQYF
d_call: TRBD1; v_call: TRBV6-2/TRBV6-3; cdr3_length: 15; clone_size: NA; j_call: TRBJ2-7; cdr3_nt: TGTGCCAGCAGTCCCCGGGACAGAGACGTCTACGAGCAGTACTTC; cdr3_aa: CASSPRDRDVYEQYF
d_call: NA; v_call: TRBV30; cdr3_length: 13; clone_size: few; j_call: TRBJ1-1; cdr3_nt: TGTGCCTGGAGTGAGGACACAGACACTGAAGCTTTCTTT; cdr3_aa: CAWSEDTDTEAFF
d_call: TRBD2; v_call: TRBV10-3; cdr3_length: 14; clone_size: NA; j_call: TRBJ2-1; cdr3_nt: TGTGCCATCAGTGAAGGCGGGGGCTACAATGAGCAGTTCTTC; cdr3_aa: CAISEGGGYNEQFF
d_call: NA; v_call: TRBV10-2; cdr3_length: 13; clone_size: NA; j_call: TRBJ1-5; cdr3_nt: TGCGCCAGCAGTCCCGGCGAGGGCCAGCCCCAGCATTTT; cdr3_aa: CASSPGEGQPQHF
d_call: NA; v_call: TRBV19; cdr3_length: 13; clone_size: NA; j_call: TRBJ1-1; cdr3_nt: TGTGCCAGTAGTATAGGAGGACAGTATGAAGCTTTCTTT; cdr3_aa: CASSIGGQYEAFF
d_call: NA; v_call: TRBV18; cdr3_length: 15; clone_size: NA; j_call: TRBJ2-2; cdr3_nt: TGTGCCAGCTCACCACCGGCCAGGGATACCGGGGAGCTGTTTTTT; cdr3_aa: CASSPPARDTGELFF
d_call: NA; v_call: TRBV7-2; cdr3_length: 13; clone_size: once; j_call: TRBJ1-2; cdr3_nt: TGTGCCAGCAGCTTCCTACTTAACTATGGCTACACCTTC; cdr3_aa: CASSFLLNYGYTF
d_call: NA; v_call: TRBV27; cdr3_length: 13; clone_size: few; j_call: TRBJ2-7; cdr3_nt: TGTGCCAGCAGTTTACGGGAATCCTACGAGCAGTACTTC; cdr3_aa: CASSLRESYEQYF
d_call: NA; v_call: TRBV15; cdr3_length: 12; clone_size: NA; j_call: TRBJ2-5; cdr3_nt: TGTGCCACCAGCACCGGGGTCGAGACCCAGTACTTC; cdr3_aa: CATSTGVETQYF
d_call: TRBD1; v_call: TRBV7-3; cdr3_length: 16; clone_size: NA; j_call: TRBJ2-7; cdr3_nt: TGTGCCAGCAGCTCCGGAGGCGCAGGGGGTAACTACGAGCAGTACTTC; cdr3_aa: CASSSGGAGGNYEQYF
d_call: TRBD1; v_call: TRBV5-5; cdr3_length: 16; clone_size: NA; j_call: TRBJ1-1; cdr3_nt: TGTGCCAGCAGCTGGGATCCGGGACAGCTAAACACTGAAGCTTTCTTT; cdr3_aa: CASSWDPGQLNTEAFF
d_call: TRBD1; v_call: TRBV19; cdr3_length: 14; clone_size: NA; j_call: TRBJ1-5; cdr3_nt: TGTGCCAGTAGTATCCGGACAGGCGATCAGCCCCAGCATTTT; cdr3_aa: CASSIRTGDQPQHF
d_call: NA; v_call: TRBV9; cdr3_length: 16; clone_size: NA; j_call: TRBJ2-3; cdr3_nt: TGTGCCAGCAGCGCGGCTACTGGGACAACCACAGATACGCAGTATTTT; cdr3_aa: CASSAATGTTTDTQYF
d_call: NA; v_call: TRBV7-3; cdr3_length: 16; clone_size: NA; j_call: TRBJ2-1; cdr3_nt: TGTGCCAGCAGCTTATTAGGGGGACTATCCTACAATGAGCAGTTCTTC; cdr3_aa: CASSLLGGLSYNEQFF
d_call: NA; v_call: TRBV5-1; cdr3_length: 16; clone_size: NA; j_call: TRBJ2-2; cdr3_nt: TGCGCCAGCAGCTTGGAGCAGGGCCTTTACACCGGGGAGCTGTTTTTT; cdr3_aa: CASSLEQGLYTGELFF
d_call: TRBD1; v_call: TRBV19; cdr3_length: 15; clone_size: NA; j_call: TRBJ1-5; cdr3_nt: TGTGCCAGTAGCGTGACAGGGTTAGGGAATCAGCCCCAGCATTTT; cdr3_aa: CASSVTGLGNQPQHF
d_call: TRBD2; v_call: TRBV19; cdr3_length: 15; clone_size: once; j_call: TRBJ2-1; cdr3_nt: TGTGCCAGTACCAGGGGACTAGTATTCTACAATGAGCAGTTCTTC; cdr3_aa: CASTRGLVFYNEQFF
d_call: TRBD1; v_call: TRBV19; cdr3_length: 13; clone_size: NA; j_call: TRBJ1-1; cdr3_nt: TGTGCCAGTAGTATGTCTCGGGACAGGGGAGCTTTCTTT; cdr3_aa: CASSMSRDRGAFF
d_call: TRBD1; v_call: TRBV30; cdr3_length: 11; clone_size: once; j_call: TRBJ2-7; cdr3_nt: TGTGCCTGGATGGACAGGGGAGGGCAGTACTTC; cdr3_aa: CAWMDRGGQYF
d_call: NA; v_call: TRBV7-2; cdr3_length: 14; clone_size: NA; j_call: TRBJ2-1; cdr3_nt: TGTGCCAGCAGCTTAGGCCGGGGGAACAATGAGCAGTTCTTC; cdr3_aa: CASSLGRGNNEQFF
d_call: TRBD1; v_call: TRBV6-5; cdr3_length: 16; clone_size: NA; j_call: TRBJ1-5; cdr3_nt: TGTGCCAGCAGTTCGAGCGACTCGGACAGGAGTCAGCCCCAGCATTTT; cdr3_aa: CASSSSDSDRSQPQHF
d_call: NA; v_call: TRBV7-3; cdr3_length: 14; clone_size: NA; j_call: TRBJ1-1; cdr3_nt: TGTGCCAGCAGGTCCCGACAGCCGAACACTGAAGCTTTCTTT; cdr3_aa: CASRSRQPNTEAFF
d_call: TRBD1; v_call: TRBV7-9; cdr3_length: 15; clone_size: few; j_call: TRBJ1-5; cdr3_nt: TGTGCCAGTTCCGGGACAGGGCTTAGCAATCAGCCCCAGCATTTT; cdr3_aa: CASSGTGLSNQPQHF
d_call: NA; v_call: TRBV12-3/TRBV12-4; cdr3_length: 13; clone_size: NA; j_call: TRBJ1-1; cdr3_nt: TGTGCCAGCACATCAATGGGCTTAACTGAAGCTTTCTTT; cdr3_aa: CASTSMGLTEAFF
d_call: NA; v_call: TRBV30; cdr3_length: 13; clone_size: NA; j_call: TRBJ2-1; cdr3_nt: TGTGCCTGGAGGAGGGGGTCAAACAATGAGCAGTTCTTC; cdr3_aa: CAWRRGSNNEQFF
d_call: TRBD1; v_call: TRBV30; cdr3_length: 12; clone_size: NA; j_call: TRBJ1-1; cdr3_nt: TGTGCCTGGACCACAGGGGGCTCTCTAGCTTTCTTT; cdr3_aa: CAWTTGGSLAFF
d_call: NA; v_call: TRBV29-1; cdr3_length: 14; clone_size: NA; j_call: TRBJ1-4; cdr3_nt: TGCAGCGTCCTGGGAGGGGGGGCTGGTGAAAAACTGTTTTTT; cdr3_aa: CSVLGGGAGEKLFF
d_call: NA; v_call: TRBV28; cdr3_length: 15; clone_size: once; j_call: TRBJ2-3; cdr3_nt: TGTGCCAGCAGTCCAGGCGGGACTAGCACAGATACGCAGTATTTT; cdr3_aa: CASSPGGTSTDTQYF
d_call: TRBD2; v_call: TRBV29-1; cdr3_length: 15; clone_size: NA; j_call: TRBJ2-7; cdr3_nt: TGCAGCGTTGGTGGACTAGCGGGACTGTCTTACGAGCAGTACTTC; cdr3_aa: CSVGGLAGLSYEQYF
d_call: TRBD2; v_call: TRBV6-4; cdr3_length: 18; clone_size: NA; j_call: TRBJ2-1; cdr3_nt: TGTGCCAGCAGTGACTCGAGTATGTCAGCGGGGGGGGTAAATGAGCAGTTCTTC; cdr3_aa: CASSDSSMSAGGVNEQFF
d_call: NA; v_call: TRBV18; cdr3_length: 14; clone_size: NA; j_call: TRBJ2-3; cdr3_nt: TGTGCCAGCTCGCCGGTGGAGACGGCAGATACGCAGTATTTT; cdr3_aa: CASSPVETADTQYF
d_call: NA; v_call: TRBV10-1; cdr3_length: 14; clone_size: NA; j_call: TRBJ2-1; cdr3_nt: TGCGCCAGCAGTGAGTCCCACCGACTAGACGGCCGGTTCTTC; cdr3_aa: CASSESHRLDGRFF